This T cell receptor beta chain was found in a study of regulatory T cells in long-lasting Graves disease. Specified time point: newly diagnosed GD, antithyroid drugs for less than 3 months. PBMC-derived RNA was used for the TCR library. In germline, CDR1 is MNHNS, CDR2 SASEGT. Deletions cut 5 bases from V and 6 bases from J, with 13 bases between. The CDR3 is 13 residues long. The table lists this clonotype with many counts. Combining iRepertoire HTBI primers with Arm-PCR of CDR3 regions, the authors built TCR beta libraries. TCRdb used MiXCR to reprocess the multiplex PCR reads, holding one entry per CDR3 protein. The sample lists about 530,000 distinct CDR3 sequences; around 16% were seen once. In addition, the sample was reused for a study of T cells in Graves' hyperthyroidism and ophthalmopathy.

The sequence derives from a woman aged 40-65 years with Graves disease. The source was peripheral blood mononuclear cells (PBMCs), collected at new diagnosis, from a patient treated with antithyroid drugs. The V and J genes are TRBV6-1 and TRBJ1-2, with D perhaps TRBD1 (5 bases). The CDR3 DNA sequence: TGTGCCAGCAGTCTTGGCCTAGGGGATGGCTACACCTTC. Protein: CASSLGLGDGYTF.